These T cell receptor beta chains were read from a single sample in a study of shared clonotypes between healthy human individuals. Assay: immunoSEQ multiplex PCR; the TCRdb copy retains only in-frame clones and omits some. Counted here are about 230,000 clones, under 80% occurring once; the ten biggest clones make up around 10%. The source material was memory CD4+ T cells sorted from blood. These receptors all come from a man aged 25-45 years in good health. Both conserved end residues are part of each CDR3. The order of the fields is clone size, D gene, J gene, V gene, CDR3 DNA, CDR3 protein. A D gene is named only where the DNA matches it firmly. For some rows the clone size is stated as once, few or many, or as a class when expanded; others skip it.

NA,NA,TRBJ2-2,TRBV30,TGTGCCTGGAGTGTAAGGGGCACCGGGGAGCTGTTTTTT,CAWSVRGTGELFF
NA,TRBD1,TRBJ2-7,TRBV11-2,TGTGCCAGCAGCTCGTACAGGGGACCCTACGAGCAGTACTTC,CASSSYRGPYEQYF
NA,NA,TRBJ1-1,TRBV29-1,TGCAGCGGGAGCCAGGGTTGGGCTATGAACACTGAAGCTTTCTTT,CSGSQGWAMNTEAFF
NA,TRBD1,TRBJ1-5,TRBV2,TGTGCCAGCGGTGACAGGGCTCAGCCCCAGCATTTT,CASGDRAQPQHF
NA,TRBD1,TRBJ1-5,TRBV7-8,TGTGCCAGCAGCAACCGGACAGGGGGCCGCAATCAGCCCCAGCATTTT,CASSNRTGGRNQPQHF
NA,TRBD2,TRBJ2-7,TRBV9,TGTGCCAGCAGCGTAAGCGGGAGAACGGCCTACGAGCAGTACTTC,CASSVSGRTAYEQYF
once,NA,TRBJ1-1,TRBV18,TGTGCCAGCTCACCACTCCAGAACACTGAAGCTTTCTTT,CASSPLQNTEAFF
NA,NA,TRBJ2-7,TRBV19,TGTGCCAGTAGGGTCGTTGGGGCTAGCTACGAGCAGTACTTC,CASRVVGASYEQYF
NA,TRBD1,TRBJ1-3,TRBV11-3,TGTGCCAGCAGCGGCGGACAGGGGCATGGAAACACCATATATTTT,CASSGGQGHGNTIYF
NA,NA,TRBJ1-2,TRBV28,TGTGCCAGCACCTCGGGATCTTGGGGTAGAAACTATGGCTACACCTTC,CASTSGSWGRNYGYTF
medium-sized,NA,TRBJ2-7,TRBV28,TGTGCCAGCAGTTTCGTCTCCTACGAGCAGTACTTC,CASSFVSYEQYF
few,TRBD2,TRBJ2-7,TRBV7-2,TGTGCCAGCAGCTTAGACTTTTCTAGCGGGGGAGACTCCGAGCAGTACTTC,CASSLDFSSGGDSEQYF
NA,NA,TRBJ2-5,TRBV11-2,TGTGCCAGCAGCGAGTACCAAGAGACCCAGTACTTC,CASSEYQETQYF
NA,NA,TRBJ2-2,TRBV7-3,TGTGCCAGCAGCTTAAATCGACTACTAGCATCGAACACCGGGGAGCTGTTTTTT,CASSLNRLLASNTGELFF
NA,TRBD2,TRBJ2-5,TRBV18,TGTGCCAGCGCCACCGGGGGGGTCCAGTACTTC,CASATGGVQYF
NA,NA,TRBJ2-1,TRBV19,TGTGCCAGTAGATCTAACCAGGGAGTTGAGCAGTTCTTC,CASRSNQGVEQFF
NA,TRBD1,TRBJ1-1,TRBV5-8,TGTGCCAGCAGCCACACGATCTCAGGGGGACACACTGAAGCTTTCTTT,CASSHTISGGHTEAFF
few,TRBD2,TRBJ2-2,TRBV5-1,TGCGCCAGCAGCCCAACTCTAGCGGGAGGGCCTAAGAACACCGGGGAGCTGTTTTTT,CASSPTLAGGPKNTGELFF
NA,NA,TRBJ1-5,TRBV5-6,TGTGCCAGCAGCTTGGCCGGACGGCCCAATCAGCCCCAGCATTTT,CASSLAGRPNQPQHF
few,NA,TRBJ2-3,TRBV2,TGTGCCAGCAGGGGGGAACGCGGTACGCAGTATTTT,CASRGERGTQYF
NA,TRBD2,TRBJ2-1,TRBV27,TGTGCCAGCAGTTTTTTAAGCGGGGCCTCCTACAATGAGCAGTTCTTC,CASSFLSGASYNEQFF
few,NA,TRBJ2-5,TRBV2,TGTGCCAGCATGAGTTACGGGGAGACCCAGTACTTC,CASMSYGETQYF
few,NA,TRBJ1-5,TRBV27,TGTGCCAGCAGGCCCGTAGACAATCAGCCCCAGCATTTT,CASRPVDNQPQHF
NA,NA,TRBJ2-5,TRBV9,TGTGCCAGCAGCCCCCAGGAAGAGACCCAGTACTTC,CASSPQEETQYF
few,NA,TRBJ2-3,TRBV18,TGTGCCAGCTCACCTACCAGGGGTACAGATACGCAGTATTTT,CASSPTRGTDTQYF
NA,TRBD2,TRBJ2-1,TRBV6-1,TGTGCCAGCAGTGAGGGTGCGGGAGGGCCCTACAATGAGCAGTTCTTC,CASSEGAGGPYNEQFF
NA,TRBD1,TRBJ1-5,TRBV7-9,TGTGCCAGCAGCCTAGGGACAGGGGGCAATCAGCCCCAGCATTTT,CASSLGTGGNQPQHF
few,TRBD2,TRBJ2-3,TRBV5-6,TGTGCCAGCAGCTTGGTGGGCGGGGGGAGCACAGATACGCAGTATTTT,CASSLVGGGSTDTQYF
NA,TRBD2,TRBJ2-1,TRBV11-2,TGTGCCAGCAGCTCAATAGCGGGCGACTACAATGAGCAGTTCTTC,CASSSIAGDYNEQFF
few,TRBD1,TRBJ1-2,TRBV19,TGTGCCAGTACCCCTGTGGGGACAGGGGTTGGCTACACCTTC,CASTPVGTGVGYTF
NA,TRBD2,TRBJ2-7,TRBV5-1,TGCGCCAGCACCCTAGAGGGAGGGCGGGAGCAGTACTTC,CASTLEGGREQYF
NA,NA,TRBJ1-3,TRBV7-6,TGTGCCAGCAACGACCCGGGCAGGGCACTCTCTGGAAACACCATATATTTT,CASNDPGRALSGNTIYF
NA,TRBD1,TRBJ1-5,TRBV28,TGTGCCAGCAGTGGGGGACAGGGGGGTTTAGGCAATCAGCCCCAGCATTTT,CASSGGQGGLGNQPQHF
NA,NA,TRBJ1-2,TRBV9,TGTGCCAGCAGCGTAGTACAGGATCTCTCCTATGGCTACACCTTC,CASSVVQDLSYGYTF
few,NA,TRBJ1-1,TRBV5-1,TGCGCCAGCAGCTTGCAGGGCTTCACTGAAGCTTTCTTT,CASSLQGFTEAFF
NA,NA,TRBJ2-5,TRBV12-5,TGTGCTAGTGGCCCCACCCTCGGAGAGACCCAGTACTTC,CASGPTLGETQYF
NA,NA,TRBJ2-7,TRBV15,TGTGCCACTGCCCCCTCGGGTTTTAGGGACGAGCAGTACTTC,CATAPSGFRDEQYF
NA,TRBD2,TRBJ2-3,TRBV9,TGTGCCAGCAGCCCCTCACGTGGCGGGAGAATTTTACATACGCAGTATTTT,CASSPSRGGRILHTQYF
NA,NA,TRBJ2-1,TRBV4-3,TGCGCCAGCAGCCAAACGGACTCCATCTCCTACAATGAGCAGTTCTTC,CASSQTDSISYNEQFF
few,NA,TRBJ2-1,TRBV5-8,TGTGCCAGCAGCCCCCTTTTTGGCGGAAACAATGAGCAGTTCTTC,CASSPLFGGNNEQFF
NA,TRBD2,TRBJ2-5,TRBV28,TGTGCCAGCAAAAGCGGGAGTCTTCCAGAGACCCAGTACTTC,CASKSGSLPETQYF
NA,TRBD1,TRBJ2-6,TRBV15,TGTGCCACCAGCAGAGAAGGGGGCGCGGGGGCCAACGTCCTGACTTTC,CATSREGGAGANVLTF
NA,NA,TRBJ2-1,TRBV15,TGTGCCACCAGCAGAGATCAGGACGGCGGTGAGCAGTTCTTC,CATSRDQDGGEQFF
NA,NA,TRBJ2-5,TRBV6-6,TGTGCCAGCAGTCGCACCGGGACTCAAGAGACCCAGTACTTC,CASSRTGTQETQYF
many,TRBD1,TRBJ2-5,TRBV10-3,TGTGCCACCAACGAAGGACAGGGGGGACAAGAGACCCAGTACTTC,CATNEGQGGQETQYF
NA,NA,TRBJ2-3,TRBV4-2,TGTGCCAGCAGCAAGGGGGACCCAACCACAGATACGCAGTATTTT,CASSKGDPTTDTQYF
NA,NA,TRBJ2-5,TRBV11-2,TGTGCCAGCAGCTCCCGCTTGGGGGAGACCCAGTACTTC,CASSSRLGETQYF
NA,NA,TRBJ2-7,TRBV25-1,TGTGCCAGCAGCCGCACAGGGAGGAGGCCCCCCTACGAGCAGTACTTC,CASSRTGRRPPYEQYF
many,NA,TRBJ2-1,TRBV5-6,TGTGCCAGCAGCCGCCCGACTAGGGTTTACAATGAGCAGTTCTTC,CASSRPTRVYNEQFF
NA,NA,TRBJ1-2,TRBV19,TGTGCCAGTAGTCCCGGGACCTCTCGTGGCTACACCTTC,CASSPGTSRGYTF
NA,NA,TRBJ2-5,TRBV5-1,TGCGCCAGCAGCTTTGGCGGACAAGAGACCCAGTACTTC,CASSFGGQETQYF
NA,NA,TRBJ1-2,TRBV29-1,TGCAGCGCGAGGGAGGGGAGGGGTGGCTACACCTTC,CSAREGRGGYTF
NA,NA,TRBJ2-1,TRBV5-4,TGTGCCAGCAGCTTGGGTGGGGGCTCCTACAATGAGCAGTTCTTC,CASSLGGGSYNEQFF
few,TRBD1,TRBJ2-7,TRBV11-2,TGTGCCAGCAGCCCTTTGGGGCGGCAGGGGGCTCCCTACGAGCAGTACTTC,CASSPLGRQGAPYEQYF
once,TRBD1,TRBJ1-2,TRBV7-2,TGTGCCAGCAGCCGGGACAGGGCCAACTATGGCTACACCTTC,CASSRDRANYGYTF
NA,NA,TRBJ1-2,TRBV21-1,TGTGCCAGCAGCAAGGTTCAGAATGGCTACACCTTC,CASSKVQNGYTF
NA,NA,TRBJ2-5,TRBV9,TGTGCCAGCAGCGTAGGCGGCCCCCCAGAGACCCAGTACTTC,CASSVGGPPETQYF